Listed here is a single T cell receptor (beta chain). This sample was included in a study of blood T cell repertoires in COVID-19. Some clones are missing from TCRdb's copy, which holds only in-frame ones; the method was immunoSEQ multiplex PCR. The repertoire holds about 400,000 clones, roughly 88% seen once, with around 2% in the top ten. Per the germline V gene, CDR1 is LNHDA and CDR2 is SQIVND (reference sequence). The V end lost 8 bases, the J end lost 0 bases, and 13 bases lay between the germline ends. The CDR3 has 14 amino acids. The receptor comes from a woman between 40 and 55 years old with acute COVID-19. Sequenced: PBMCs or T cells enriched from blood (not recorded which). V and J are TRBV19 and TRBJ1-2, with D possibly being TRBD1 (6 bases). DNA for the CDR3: TGTGCCAGTGCAGACAGGACCACTAACTATGGCTACACCTTC. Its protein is CASADRTTNYGYTF.